The text below deals with one T cell receptor beta chain. Its antigen specificity is not known. No much larger clone exists at a distance of one base, and base qualities are not known. Relative to germline, V is 4 bases shorter and J is 8 bases shorter, with 15 bases between their ends. Taken from the germline V gene, the CDR1 and CDR2 loops are SNHLY and FYNNEI. The CDR3 contains 15 residues, cysteine and phenylalanine counted. The retained sequence is limited to the CDR3, 45 bases, with the frame set at the first base. The intended sense of this specimen's time point label: about 28 days (+/-7) after the second vaccine dose. Because spike-specific TCR depth and breadth did not differ between the two schedules, AZD1222 recipients who got a second dose at roughly 4 weeks were pooled with those who got a second dose at roughly 12 weeks. Vaccinee samples came from UK trials COV001 and COV002, including a single-blind randomized controlled phase 2/3 trial of AZD1222 (ChAdOx1 nCoV-19) in healthy adults. Trial participant PBMC samples were collected at day 0 and day 28 after the second dose for TCRbeta chain sequencing.

This sample is part of a study of T cell responses to AZD1222 COVID-19 vaccine (dated by TCRdb to the early 2020s). At the level of the whole study: TCR sequencing was performed for roughly 250 trial participants, of whom about 200 were given two doses of AZD1222 and around 26 were given two doses of MenACWY control vaccine. Trial participants were enrolled by age into 18-55, 56-69 and 70-plus year subgroups, with about 150, 27 and 61 TCR-sequenced participants respectively. The paper's findings and limits, for the study overall: Reportedly, almost half of the unique spike-specific TCRs recognized epitopes lying outside the regions that are mutated in the B.1.351 and B.1.1.7 variants. The whole spike protein was spanned by vaccine-associated CD4 TCRs, and dominant responses were seen in regions 160-218 and 743-854. No day 14 peak-response samples were available, so repertoires were characterized only after the peak T cell response. After two AZD1222 doses, both the breadth and the depth of spike-specific TCRs were significantly higher than at day 0 and than in MenACWY recipients. Participants were mostly white British, with more females than males. The authors suggested clonal diversity may have been underestimated. Conclusions about previously exposed vaccinees were limited because only 5 or 6 AZD1222 recipients were SARS-CoV-2 seropositive at baseline. In the small 56-69-year group, the increase in depth fell short of significance, most likely because of low power.

The CDR3 regions of human TCRbeta chains were analyzed by immunosequencing. Concerning the study's data processing: Repertoire TCRs were checked for matches against a reference library of SARS-CoV-2-specific TCRs that had been generated using the MIRA antigen-specificity platform. Breadth was defined as the fraction of unique TCRs that were SARS-CoV-2-associated, and depth was defined as the fraction of total T cells that were SARS-CoV-2-associated. Using the MIRA data, every spike-specific TCR was mapped to the spike region that the TCR reacted to and assigned to either a CD4 or a CD8 class. Log10-transformed breadth and depth values were compared by one-way ANOVA with Sidak's multiple comparisons tests. Imported from immuneACCESS, the table was reduced by TCRdb to in-frame sequences with V and J called. These copies leave out some clones; in studies compared against another copy, an unresolved V gene accounts for under half, and the cause of the remainder is not known. V, J and clone size are taken as reported in that table, and D and trimming were inferred from the DNA itself. The sample contains some 49,000 clones, about 90% of them found a single time. More than 0.95% of the sample is held by the ten biggest clonotypes.

The chain is made from TRBV2 and TRBJ1-6, and TRBD1 may be the D gene, going by 6 matching bases. Here the sequenced sample was peripheral blood, taken 28 days after the second AZD1222 dose. The sequence was obtained from an adult who received the AZD1222 COVID-19 vaccine. The CDR3 has the sequence CASSGTARADSPLHF. At the DNA level, the sequence is TGTGCCAGCAGTGGGACAGCCCGGGCGGATTCACCCCTCCACTTT. The CDR3 plus the reference TRBV2 and TRBJ1-6 genes for the other parts give the full variable domain: EPEVTQTPSHQVTQMGQEVILRCVPISNHLYFYWYRQILGQKVEFLVSFYNNEISEKSEIFDDQFSVERPDGSNFTLKIRSTKLEDSAMYFCASSGTARADSPLHFGNGTRLTVT.